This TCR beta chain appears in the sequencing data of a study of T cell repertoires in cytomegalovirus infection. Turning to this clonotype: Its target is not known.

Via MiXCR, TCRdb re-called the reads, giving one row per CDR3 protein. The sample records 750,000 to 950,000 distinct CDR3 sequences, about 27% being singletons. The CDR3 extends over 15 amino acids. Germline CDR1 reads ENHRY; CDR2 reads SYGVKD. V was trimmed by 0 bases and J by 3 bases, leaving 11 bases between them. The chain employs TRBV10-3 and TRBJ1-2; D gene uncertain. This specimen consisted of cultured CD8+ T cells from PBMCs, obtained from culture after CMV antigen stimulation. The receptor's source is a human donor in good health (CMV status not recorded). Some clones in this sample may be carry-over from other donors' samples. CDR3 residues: CAISESILSDYGYTF. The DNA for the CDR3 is TGTGCCATCAGTGAGTCGATCCTCTCGGACTATGGCTACACCTTC.